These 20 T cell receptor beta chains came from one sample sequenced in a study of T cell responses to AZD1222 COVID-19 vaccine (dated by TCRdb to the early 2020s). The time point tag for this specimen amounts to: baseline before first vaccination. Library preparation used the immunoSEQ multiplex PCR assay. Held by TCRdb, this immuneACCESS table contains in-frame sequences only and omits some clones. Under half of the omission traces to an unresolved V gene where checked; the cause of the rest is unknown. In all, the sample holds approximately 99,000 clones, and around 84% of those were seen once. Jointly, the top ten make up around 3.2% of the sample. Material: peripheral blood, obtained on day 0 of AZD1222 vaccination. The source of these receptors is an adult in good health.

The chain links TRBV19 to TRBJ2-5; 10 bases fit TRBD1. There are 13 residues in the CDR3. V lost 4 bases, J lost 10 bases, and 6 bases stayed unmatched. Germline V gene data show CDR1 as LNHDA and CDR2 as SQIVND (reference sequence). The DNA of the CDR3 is TGTGCCAGTAGTAGCGGGACAGGGGTTATCCAGTACTTC. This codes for CASSSGTGVIQYF.

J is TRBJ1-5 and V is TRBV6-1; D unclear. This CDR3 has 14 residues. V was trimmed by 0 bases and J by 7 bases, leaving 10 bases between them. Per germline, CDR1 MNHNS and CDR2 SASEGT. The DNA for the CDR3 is TGTGCCAGCAGTGAAGCGTCCAGAGGGCAGCCCCAGCATTTT. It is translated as CASSEASRGQPQHF.

The CDR3 loop reads CASSLTGRGQPQHF. The CDR3 DNA reads TGTGCCAGCAGTCTAACAGGCCGCGGTCAGCCCCAGCATTTT. J is TRBJ1-5 and V is TRBV6-2 or TRBV6-3; weak D call: TRBD1 (5 bases). Per the germline V gene, CDR1 is MNHEY and CDR2 is SVGEGT. This CDR3 is 14 amino acids long. V dropped 5 bases and J dropped 6 bases, with 14 bases sitting between them.

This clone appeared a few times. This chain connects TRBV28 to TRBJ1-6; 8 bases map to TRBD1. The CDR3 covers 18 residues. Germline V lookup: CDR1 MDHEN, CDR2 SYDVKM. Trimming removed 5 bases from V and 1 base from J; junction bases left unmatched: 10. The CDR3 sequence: CASSVFGRGLSYNSPLHF. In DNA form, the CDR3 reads TGTGCCAGCAGTGTATTCGGCAGGGGGCTTTCCTATAATTCACCCCTCCACTTT.

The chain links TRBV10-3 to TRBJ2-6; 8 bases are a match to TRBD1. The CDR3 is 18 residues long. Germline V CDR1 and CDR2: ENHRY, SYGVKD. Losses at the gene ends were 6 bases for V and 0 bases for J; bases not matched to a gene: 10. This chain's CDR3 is CAIRLGGQESSGANVLTF. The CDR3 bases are TGTGCCATCAGACTGGGGGGACAGGAAAGCTCTGGGGCCAACGTCCTGACTTTC.

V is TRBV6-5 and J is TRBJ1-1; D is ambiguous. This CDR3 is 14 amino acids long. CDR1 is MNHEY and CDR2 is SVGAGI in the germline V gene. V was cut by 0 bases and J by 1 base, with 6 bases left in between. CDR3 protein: CASSYSRTNTEAFF. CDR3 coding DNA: TGTGCCAGCAGTTACTCGAGAACGAACACTGAAGCTTTCTTT.

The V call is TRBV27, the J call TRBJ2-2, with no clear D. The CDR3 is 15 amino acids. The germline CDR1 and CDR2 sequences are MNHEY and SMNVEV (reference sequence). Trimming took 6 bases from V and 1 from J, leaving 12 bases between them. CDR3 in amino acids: CASRPPRLNTGELFF. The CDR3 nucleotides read TGTGCCAGCAGACCCCCCCGCTTGAACACCGGGGAGCTGTTTTTT.

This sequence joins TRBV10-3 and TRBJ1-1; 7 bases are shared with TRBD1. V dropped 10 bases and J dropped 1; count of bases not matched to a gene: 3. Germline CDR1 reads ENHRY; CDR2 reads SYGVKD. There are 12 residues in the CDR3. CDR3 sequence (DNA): TGTGCCACCCGGACAGGGAACACTGAAGCTTTCTTT. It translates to CATRTGNTEAFF.

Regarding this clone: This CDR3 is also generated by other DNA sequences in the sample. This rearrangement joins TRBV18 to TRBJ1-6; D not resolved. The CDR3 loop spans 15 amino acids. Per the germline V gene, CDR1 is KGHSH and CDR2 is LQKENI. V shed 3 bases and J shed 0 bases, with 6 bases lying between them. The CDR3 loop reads CASSPGSSYNSPLHF. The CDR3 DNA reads TGTGCCAGCTCACCTGGTAGCTCCTATAATTCACCCCTCCACTTT.

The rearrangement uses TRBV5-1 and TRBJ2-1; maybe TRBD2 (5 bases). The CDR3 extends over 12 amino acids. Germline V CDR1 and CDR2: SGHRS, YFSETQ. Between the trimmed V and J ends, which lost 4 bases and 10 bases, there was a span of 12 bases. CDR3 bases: TGCGCCAGCAGCGTTGTAGGCGGGGAGCAGTTCTTC. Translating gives CASSVVGGEQFF.

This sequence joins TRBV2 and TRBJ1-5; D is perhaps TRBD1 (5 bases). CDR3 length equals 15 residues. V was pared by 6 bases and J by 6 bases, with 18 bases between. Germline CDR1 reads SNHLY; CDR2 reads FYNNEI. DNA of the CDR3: TGTGCCAGCAGATCCGGGACGGCTTTGGGTCAGCCCCAGCATTTT. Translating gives CASRSGTALGQPQHF.

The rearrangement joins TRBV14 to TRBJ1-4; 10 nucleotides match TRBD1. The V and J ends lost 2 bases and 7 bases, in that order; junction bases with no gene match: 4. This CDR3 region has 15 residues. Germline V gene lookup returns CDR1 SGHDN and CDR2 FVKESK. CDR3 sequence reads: CASSQWDRGGEKLFF. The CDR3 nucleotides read TGTGCCAGCAGCCAATGGGACAGGGGCGGTGAAAAACTGTTTTTT.

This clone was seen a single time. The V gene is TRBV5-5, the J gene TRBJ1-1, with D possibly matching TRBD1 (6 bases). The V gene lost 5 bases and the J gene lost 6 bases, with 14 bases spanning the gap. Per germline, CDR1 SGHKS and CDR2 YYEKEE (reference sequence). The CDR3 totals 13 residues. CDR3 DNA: TGTGCCAGCAGTTTTTCAGGGGACCCTGAAGCTTTCTTT. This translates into CASSFSGDPEAFF.

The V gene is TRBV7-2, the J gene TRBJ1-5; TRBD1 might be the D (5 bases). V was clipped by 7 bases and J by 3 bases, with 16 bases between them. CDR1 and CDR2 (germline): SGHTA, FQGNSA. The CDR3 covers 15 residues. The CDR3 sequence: CASTDTRQPNQPQHF. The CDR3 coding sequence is TGTGCCAGCACCGACACACGACAGCCCAATCAGCCCCAGCATTTT. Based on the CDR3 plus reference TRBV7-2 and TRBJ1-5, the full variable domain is GAGVSQSPSNKVTEKGKDVELRCDPISGHTALYWYRQSLGQGLEFLIYFQGNSAPDKSGLPSDRFSAERTGGSVSTLTIQRTQQEDSAVYLCASTDTRQPNQPQHFGDGTRLSIL.

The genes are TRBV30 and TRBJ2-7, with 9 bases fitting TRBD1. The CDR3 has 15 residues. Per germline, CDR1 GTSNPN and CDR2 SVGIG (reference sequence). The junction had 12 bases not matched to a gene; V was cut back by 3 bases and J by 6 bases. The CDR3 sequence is CAWRGPGQGASEQYF. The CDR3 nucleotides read TGTGCCTGGAGGGGACCGGGACAGGGAGCGAGCGAGCAGTACTTC.

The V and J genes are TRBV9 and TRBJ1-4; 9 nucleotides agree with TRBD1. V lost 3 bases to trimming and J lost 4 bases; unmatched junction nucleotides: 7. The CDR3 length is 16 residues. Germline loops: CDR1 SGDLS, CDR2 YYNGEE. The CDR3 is CASSALPGQGNEKLFF. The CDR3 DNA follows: TGTGCCAGCAGCGCCTTGCCGGGACAGGGTAATGAAAAACTGTTTTTT.

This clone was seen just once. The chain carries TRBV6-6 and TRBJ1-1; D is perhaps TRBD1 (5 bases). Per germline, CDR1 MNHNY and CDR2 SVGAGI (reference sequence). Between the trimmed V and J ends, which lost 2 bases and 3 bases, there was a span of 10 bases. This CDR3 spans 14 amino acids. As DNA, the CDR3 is TGTGCCAGCAGTTACCCGCGGGGGGACACTGAAGCTTTCTTT. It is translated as CASSYPRGDTEAFF.

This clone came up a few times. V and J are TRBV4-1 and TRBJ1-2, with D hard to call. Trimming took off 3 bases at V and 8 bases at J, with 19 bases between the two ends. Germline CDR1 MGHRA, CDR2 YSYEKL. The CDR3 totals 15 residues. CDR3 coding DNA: TGCGCCAGCAGCCACCCGGGGAAAGATGGCCAAGGCTACACCTTC. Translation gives CASSHPGKDGQGYTF.

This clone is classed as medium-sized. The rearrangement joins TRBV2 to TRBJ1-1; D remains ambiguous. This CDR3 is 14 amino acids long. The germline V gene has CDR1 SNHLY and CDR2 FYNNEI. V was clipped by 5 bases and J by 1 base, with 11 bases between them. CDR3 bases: TGTGCCAGCAGTTCCCGGACGGGGAACACTGAAGCTTTCTTT. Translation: CASSSRTGNTEAFF.

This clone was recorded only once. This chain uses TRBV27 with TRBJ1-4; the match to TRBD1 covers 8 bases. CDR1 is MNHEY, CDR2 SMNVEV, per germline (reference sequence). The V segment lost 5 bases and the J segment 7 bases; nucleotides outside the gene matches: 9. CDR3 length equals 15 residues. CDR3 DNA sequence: TGTGCCAGCAGTGCGCCCACAGGGGGTGTTGAAAAACTGTTTTTT. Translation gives CASSAPTGGVEKLFF.